This paragraph reports one TCR beta chain. As yet, its antigen is unknown. Use of 60 Vbeta and 13 Jbeta primers characterized the PCR. TCRdb's copy holds only in-frame clones and misses some; the assay was immunoSEQ multiplex PCR. The sample carries a few hundred thousand clones, almost 80% recorded once. The source of the sample is a study of cytomegalovirus exposure and HLA in healthy donors. Study outcomes and limitations: CMV serostatus was the sole immune exposure information available. Donors belonging to an Asian-associated ancestry cluster reportedly showed fewer N-insertions in productive TCRs than the roughly 700-donor mean, according to what a later analysis found. The authors listed approximately 150 TCR beta chains as cytomegalovirus-associated.

The CDR3 is made up of 14 amino acids. Trimming stripped 6 bases from V and 2 bases from J, with 17 bases between. The germline CDR1 and CDR2 sequences are SQVTM and ANQGSEA. The chain joins TRBV29-1 to TRBJ2-7; D not certain. What was sequenced was PBMCs. This receptor was obtained from a man aged 18-30 years in good health and CMV-seronegative. CDR3 sequence reads: CSVEVFDGTYEQYF. The CDR3 nucleotides read TGCAGCGTCGAGGTGTTTGACGGAACCTACGAGCAGTACTTC.